The 23 T cell receptor beta chains below were found in one sample sequenced in a study of cytomegalovirus exposure and HLA in healthy donors. PCR primers comprised 60 Vbeta and 13 Jbeta primers. Clones were read by immunoSEQ multiplex PCR, and TCRdb kept only the in-frame ones, dropping some. The sample has 200,000 to 250,000 clones, approximately 84% seen once. The sequenced material came from PBMCs. The receptors come from a woman aged 40 to 50 in good health and CMV-seronegative.

This clone was picked up a small number of times. V gene TRBV5-3 combines with J gene TRBJ2-6; D gene uncertain. TRBV5-3 is an open reading frame, and its role is uncertain. The CDR3 length is 13 residues. The V gene lost 5 bases and the J gene lost 1 base, with 4 bases spanning the gap. The CDR3 nucleotides are TGTGCCAGAAGGAGTTCTGGGGCCAACGTCCTGACTTTC. It translates to CARRSSGANVLTF.

The chain has TRBV19 and TRBJ1-4; D might be TRBD1 (5 bases). Germline V gene sequence: CDR1 LNHDA, CDR2 SQIVND (reference sequence). The CDR3 extends over 15 amino acids. Trimming stripped 7 bases from V and 8 bases from J, with 20 bases between. This chain's CDR3 is CASTPLRAGREKLFF. CDR3 nucleotides: TGTGCCAGTACCCCCCTCAGGGCCGGGCGGGAAAAACTGTTTTTT.

The chain recombines TRBV25-1 with TRBJ1-2, with TRBD1 matching over 9 bases. This CDR3 has 12 residues. The J segment lost 7 bases and the V segment lost 6 bases, leaving 3 bases of the junction unmatched. From germline, CDR1 is MGHDK and CDR2 SYGVNS. Here the CDR3 DNA reads TGTGCCAGCAGGGGGACAGGGCCTGGCTACACCTTC. The encoded protein is CASRGTGPGYTF.

In DNA form, the CDR3 reads TGTGCCAGCAGTGGCACAGGGCTCGGTCAGCCCCAGCATTTT. This gives the protein CASSGTGLGQPQHF. The chain carries TRBV11-2 and TRBJ1-5; tentatively, D is TRBD1 (6 bases). Germline assignment: CDR1 SGHAT and CDR2 FQNNGV. The germline V and J ends were trimmed by 6 bases and 6 bases, with 15 bases remaining between them. This CDR3 is built from 14 residues.

This clone was counted between two and nine times. This rearrangement joins TRBV11-2 to TRBJ2-3; D unclear. This CDR3 has 13 amino acids. CDR1 SGHAT and CDR2 FQNNGV come from the germline V gene. Trimming pared 5 bases from V and 2 bases from J, leaving 8 bases between. CDR3 amino acids: CASSKGATDTQYF. The CDR3 nucleotides are TGTGCCAGCAGCAAAGGAGCCACAGATACGCAGTATTTT.

This chain connects TRBV6-6 to TRBJ2-7; 7 bases align to TRBD1. Germline V gene sequence: CDR1 MNHNY, CDR2 SVGAGI (reference sequence). This CDR3 has 15 amino acids. With 5 bases clipped from V and 2 bases from J, the junction kept 9 bases outside the gene matches. The CDR3 reads CASSRNRDRTYEQYF. The CDR3 bases are TGTGCCAGCAGTCGAAACCGGGACAGAACCTACGAGCAGTACTTC.

The V gene is TRBV5-8, the J gene TRBJ2-7; tentatively, D is TRBD1 (6 bases). Germline assignment: CDR1 SGHTS and CDR2 YDEGEE. The CDR3 spans 15 residues. Trimming removed 0 bases from V and 2 bases from J, with 12 bases in between. The CDR3 coding sequence is TGTGCCAGCAGCTTGGTAACAGGGCGAACCTACGAGCAGTACTTC. Its translation is CASSLVTGRTYEQYF.

The chain has TRBV7-9 and TRBJ2-6, with D possibly being TRBD1 (6 bases). Trimming shortened V by 5 bases and J by 2 bases, and 10 bases separated the two germline ends. The CDR3 is 15 amino acids. Germline CDR1 and CDR2: SEHNR and FQNEAQ (reference sequence). The CDR3: CASSLQGAGANVLTF. The CDR3 coding sequence is TGTGCCAGCAGCCTACAGGGTGCTGGGGCCAACGTCCTGACTTTC.

This clone came up a few times. This chain joins TRBV19 and TRBJ2-1; TRBD2 is a possible D gene (5 bases). Trimming took off 1 base at V and 2 bases at J, with 6 bases between the two ends. Germline CDR1 LNHDA, CDR2 SQIVND (reference sequence). This CDR3 is built from 14 residues. The CDR3 loop reads CASSIVGAYNEQFF. The CDR3 DNA is TGTGCCAGTAGTATAGTCGGGGCCTACAATGAGCAGTTCTTC.

The chain carries TRBV6-5 and TRBJ1-2; the match to TRBD1 covers 10 bases. This CDR3 is 15 amino acids long. V was clipped by 6 bases and J by 7 bases; unmatched bases: 11. The germline V gene encodes CDR1 MNHEY and CDR2 SVGAGI. The CDR3 DNA reads as TGTGCCAGCAGAAACCCGGGACAGGGGCCGTCTGGCTACACCTTC. It translates to CASRNPGQGPSGYTF.

V gene TRBV29-1 combines with J gene TRBJ2-7, with D possibly being TRBD1 (6 bases). In germline, CDR1 is SQVTM, CDR2 ANQGSEA. The CDR3 consists of 13 residues. The germline V and J ends were trimmed by 7 bases and 0 bases, with 13 bases remaining between them. The CDR3 protein is CSAGHQLSYEQYF. The CDR3 DNA reads TGCAGCGCGGGACACCAACTCTCCTACGAGCAGTACTTC.

The chain is built from TRBV6-5 and TRBJ2-3; TRBD2 agrees at 9 bases. The germline V gene encodes CDR1 MNHEY and CDR2 SVGAGI. With 7 bases clipped from V and 4 bases from J, the junction kept 6 bases outside the gene matches. This CDR3 comprises 14 residues. CDR3 DNA sequence: TGTGCCAGCATCGGGGCGGGGGGGTCAGATACGCAGTATTTT. This codes for CASIGAGGSDTQYF.

The V and J genes are TRBV11-2 and TRBJ1-4; no definite D call. In germline, CDR1 is SGHAT, CDR2 FQNNGV. V lost 6 bases to trimming and J lost 9 bases, with 14 bases between them. CDR3 length: 13 residues. The CDR3 region has the DNA TGTGCCAGCAGTGCTTTGGAGGGCCAAAAACTGTTTTTT. Translation: CASSALEGQKLFF.

The rearrangement uses TRBV19 and TRBJ1-2; the D is unclear. V lost 6 bases to trimming and J lost 3 bases, with 14 bases between them. Germline V gene sequence: CDR1 LNHDA, CDR2 SQIVND (reference sequence). The CDR3 extends over 14 amino acids. The CDR3 sequence is CASSATATYYGYTF. CDR3 nucleotide sequence: TGTGCCAGTAGCGCAACAGCTACTTACTATGGCTACACCTTC. The full variable domain, rest sourced from reference TRBV19 and TRBJ1-2, is DGGITQSPKYLFRKEGQNVTLSCEQNLNHDAMYWYRQDPGQGLRLIYYSQIVNDFQKGDIAEGYSVSREKKESFPLTVTSAQKNPTAFYLCASSATATYYGYTFGSGTRLTVV.

This clone was picked up a small number of times. The gene calls are TRBV5-6 and TRBJ1-1, with D perhaps matching TRBD1 (5 bases). Germline CDR1 SGHDT, CDR2 YYEEEE. Trimming removed 0 bases from V and 8 bases from J, with 8 bases in between. There are 12 residues in the CDR3. Here the CDR3 DNA reads TGTGCCAGCAGCTTGGTATGGGGCGAAGCTTTCTTT. It yields the protein CASSLVWGEAFF. The full variable domain, with the rest looked up from reference TRBV5-6 and TRBJ1-1, is DAGVTQSPTHLIKTRGQQVTLRCSPKSGHDTVSWYQQALGQGPQFIFQYYEEEERQRGNFPDRFSGHQFPNYSSELNVNALLLGDSALYLCASSLVWGEAFFGQGTRLTVV.

The rearrangement joins TRBV7-9 to TRBJ1-5; 9 nucleotides align to TRBD1. The CDR3 consists of 15 residues. J was trimmed by 7 bases and V by 5 bases; bases with no gene match: 9. CDR1 SEHNR and CDR2 FQNEAQ come from the germline V gene (reference sequence). In DNA form, the CDR3 reads TGTGCCAGCAGCAACCGGGACAGGGACTACCAGCCCCAGCATTTT. Translation: CASSNRDRDYQPQHF.

This clone was detected only a few times. This chain joins TRBV28 and TRBJ2-5; D might be TRBD2 (6 bases). The germline V and J ends were trimmed by 6 bases and 7 bases, with 12 bases remaining between them. CDR3 size: 12 residues. From germline, CDR1 is MDHEN and CDR2 SYDVKM. This CDR3 reads CASSTGVRTQYF. CDR3 sequence (DNA): TGTGCCAGCAGCACGGGGGTACGGACCCAGTACTTC.

The chain uses TRBV5-1 and TRBJ2-3; 10 bases fit TRBD1. Germline values: CDR1 SGHRS, CDR2 YFSETQ. V was clipped by 1 base and J by 0 bases; unmatched bases: 2. The CDR3 covers 16 residues. The CDR3 loop is CASSLMGQGSTDTQYF. CDR3 in DNA: TGCGCCAGCAGCTTGATGGGACAGGGGAGCACAGATACGCAGTATTTT.

The chain carries TRBV30 and TRBJ1-1; D might be TRBD1 (5 bases). The CDR3 totals 15 residues. Germline CDR1 GTSNPN, CDR2 SVGIG (reference sequence). V dropped 3 bases and J dropped 7 bases, with 21 bases sitting between them. The CDR3 spells CAWSGPGLLAGEAFF. CDR3 DNA sequence: TGTGCCTGGAGCGGCCCGGGACTCCTTGCGGGTGAAGCTTTCTTT.

The J gene is TRBJ2-7, the V gene TRBV18, with D maybe TRBD1 (6 bases). The CDR3 runs 14 residues. The germline V and J ends were trimmed by 6 bases and 0 bases, with 12 bases remaining between them. The germline CDR1 and CDR2 sequences are KGHSH and LQKENI. The chain's CDR3 is CASSDRKSSYEQYF. Written as DNA, the CDR3 is TGTGCCAGCTCCGACAGGAAGAGCTCCTACGAGCAGTACTTC.

Here the CDR3 DNA reads TGCAGCGTTGATAGACAGACTAGCACAGATACGCAGTATTTT. It is translated as CSVDRQTSTDTQYF. The chain employs TRBV29-1 and TRBJ2-3, with D possibly TRBD1 on 5 matching bases. CDR3 size: 14 residues. CDR1 and CDR2 from the germline V gene are SQVTM and ANQGSEA. V lost 3 bases to trimming and J lost 0 bases, with 10 bases between them.

This rearrangement joins TRBV5-4 to TRBJ2-7; D might be TRBD1 (5 bases). The CDR3 consists of 15 residues. V lost 2 bases and J 3 bases, leaving 15 bases between the germline ends. In germline, CDR1 is SGHNT, CDR2 YYREEE (reference sequence). The CDR3, as DNA: TGTGCCAGCAGCTTACAAACAGGTGGTAGCTACGAGCAGTACTTC. It yields the protein CASSLQTGGSYEQYF.

V gene TRBV9 combines with J gene TRBJ1-1; D is uncertain. CDR3 length equals 15 residues. Germline assignment: CDR1 SGDLS and CDR2 YYNGEE. The V end was cut by 4 bases, the J end by 2 bases, with 15 bases between. The CDR3 spells CASSTGVGVNTEAFF. The CDR3 DNA reads TGTGCCAGCAGCACCGGAGTGGGTGTAAACACTGAAGCTTTCTTT.